Listed below are T cell receptor beta chains from one sample, sequenced in a study of cytomegalovirus exposure and HLA in healthy donors. Sequencing was performed with immunoSEQ multiplex PCR; in TCRdb, only in-frame clones are kept and a portion is missing. The profile shows 110,000 or so clones, approximately 95% of them singletons. Sequenced: PBMCs. Source of these receptors: a woman under 30 in good health and CMV-seronegative. Both conserved end residues are trimmed from each CDR3. A D gene is named only where the DNA matches it firmly.

V gene	J gene	D gene	CDR3 protein
TRBV5-1	TRBJ1-5	.	ASSRTGEGQPQH
TRBV4-2	TRBJ2-7	.	ASSQDETDWEQY
TRBV27	TRBJ1-4	.	ASRTFIRARNEKLF
TRBV4-1	TRBJ1-6	TRBD1	ASSQGTGNSPLH
TRBV7-2	TRBJ2-1	TRBD1	ASSSLHRDRAEQF
TRBV28	TRBJ2-7	TRBD1	ASSRGTGKAHYEQY
TRBV9	TRBJ2-7	.	ASTTGNSGYEQY
TRBV19	TRBJ1-1	TRBD1	ASSITGTGGTEAF
TRBV9	TRBJ2-5	TRBD2	ASSVGTSGGETQY
TRBV15	TRBJ2-1	.	ATSRSETGDNEQF
TRBV7-9	TRBJ1-2	TRBD1	ASINDIGTGNNYGYT
TRBV18	TRBJ2-5	TRBD2	ASSPPSGGAPKTQY
TRBV9	TRBJ2-2	.	ASSKGGTNTGELF
TRBV9	TRBJ2-5	TRBD2	ASSLPGRGLKTQY
TRBV7-2	TRBJ1-2	.	ASSFKTSNYGYT
TRBV28	TRBJ2-4	.	ASSQGSKNIQY
TRBV29-1	TRBJ1-1	.	STEREILNTEAF
TRBV19	TRBJ1-3	.	ASATGGGGNTIY
TRBV14	TRBJ1-3	.	ASSPTPPGNTIY
TRBV13	TRBJ1-4	TRBD1	ASSYRGLGTANEKLF
TRBV6-6	TRBJ2-1	.	ASSYTIAAEYNEQF
TRBV28	TRBJ2-1	TRBD2	ASSFSGGAWNEQF
TRBV6-1	TRBJ1-3	.	ASSEAGQGNTIY
TRBV28	TRBJ2-2	TRBD2	ASRPGLAVAGELF
TRBV28	TRBJ2-3	TRBD1	ASSVFPTGGEDTQY
TRBV19	TRBJ2-7	.	ASSMRGHYEQY
TRBV11-2	TRBJ2-7	TRBD2	ASSLGPSGGPYEQY
TRBV28	TRBJ2-7	TRBD1	ASSLIPGTGPGKPYEQY
TRBV7-9	TRBJ2-7	.	ASSFRAGAQKSYEQY
TRBV28	TRBJ2-7	.	ATGFSYEQY
TRBV21-1	TRBJ1-4	.	ASSSRRAHNEKLF
TRBV25-1	TRBJ1-5	.	ASSEWEGNQPQH
TRBV9	TRBJ1-1	TRBD1	ASSVTGGGTEAF
TRBV5-5	TRBJ1-3	TRBD1	ASSLRQGVGNTIY
TRBV7-3	TRBJ2-3	.	ASSLSAGTDTQY
TRBV2	TRBJ2-7	.	ASKVLAGEQY
TRBV18	TRBJ1-1	.	ASSPLQEPNTEAF
TRBV7-3	TRBJ2-3	.	ASSLTGSGPDTQY